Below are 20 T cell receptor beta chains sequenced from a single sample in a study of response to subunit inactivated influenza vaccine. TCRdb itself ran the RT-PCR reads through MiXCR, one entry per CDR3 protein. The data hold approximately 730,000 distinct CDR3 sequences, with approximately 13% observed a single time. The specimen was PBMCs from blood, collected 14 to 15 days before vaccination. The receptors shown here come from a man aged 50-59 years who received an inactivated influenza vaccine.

As DNA, the CDR3 is TGTGCCAGCAGTTACACCGGACAGGGCGCGCGTGGGCGTCGATTCTACGAGCAGTACTTC. Translating it yields CASSYTGQGARGRRFYEQYF. This chain joins TRBV6-2 or TRBV6-3 and TRBJ2-7, with 8 positions matching TRBD1. CDR1 is MNHEY, CDR2 SVGEGT, per germline. This CDR3 comprises 20 residues. Losses at the gene ends were 2 bases for V and 3 bases for J; bases not matched to a gene: 21.

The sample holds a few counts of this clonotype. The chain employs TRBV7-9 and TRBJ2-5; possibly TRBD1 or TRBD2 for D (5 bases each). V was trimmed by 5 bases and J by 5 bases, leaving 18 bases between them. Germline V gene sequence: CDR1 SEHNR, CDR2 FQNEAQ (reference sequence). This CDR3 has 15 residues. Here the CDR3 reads CASSPAGTLPETQYF. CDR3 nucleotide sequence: TGTGCCAGCAGCCCCGCCGGGACGCTTCCGGAGACCCAGTACTTC.

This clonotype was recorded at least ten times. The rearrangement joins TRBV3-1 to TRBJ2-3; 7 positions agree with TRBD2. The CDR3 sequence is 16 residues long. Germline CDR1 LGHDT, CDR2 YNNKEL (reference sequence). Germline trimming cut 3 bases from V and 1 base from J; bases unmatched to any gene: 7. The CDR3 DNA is TGTGCCAGCAGCCATCTCGGGGCGGGGGGCACAGATACGCAGTATTTT. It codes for CASSHLGAGGTDTQYF.

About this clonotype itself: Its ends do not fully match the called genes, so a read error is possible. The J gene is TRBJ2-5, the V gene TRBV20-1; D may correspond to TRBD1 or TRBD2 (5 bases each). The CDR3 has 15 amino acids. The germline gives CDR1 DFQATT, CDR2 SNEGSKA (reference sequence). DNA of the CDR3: TGCAGTGTTAGAGATCCGATGAGGGGAGAAGAGACCCAGTACTTC. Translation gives CSVRDPMRGEETQYF.

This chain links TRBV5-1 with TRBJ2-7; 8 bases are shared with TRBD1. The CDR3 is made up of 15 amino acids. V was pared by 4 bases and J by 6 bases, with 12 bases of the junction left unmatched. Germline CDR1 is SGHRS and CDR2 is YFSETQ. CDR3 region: CASSTLDGQGIEQYF. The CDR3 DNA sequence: TGCGCCAGCAGCACCCTCGATGGACAGGGCATCGAGCAGTACTTC.

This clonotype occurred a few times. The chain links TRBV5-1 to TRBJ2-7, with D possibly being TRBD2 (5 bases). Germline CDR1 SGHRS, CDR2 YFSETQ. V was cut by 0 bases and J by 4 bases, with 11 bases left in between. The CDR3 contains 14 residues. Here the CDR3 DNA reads TGCGCCAGCAGCTTGGCCGTCAGGAGGTACGAGCAGTACTTC. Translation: CASSLAVRRYEQYF. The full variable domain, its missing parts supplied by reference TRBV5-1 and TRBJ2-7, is KAGVTQTPRYLIKTRGQQVTLSCSPISGHRSVSWYQQTPGQGLQFLFEYFSETQRNKGNFPGRFSGRQFSNSRSEMNVSTLELGDSALYLCASSLAVRRYEQYFGPGTRLTVT.

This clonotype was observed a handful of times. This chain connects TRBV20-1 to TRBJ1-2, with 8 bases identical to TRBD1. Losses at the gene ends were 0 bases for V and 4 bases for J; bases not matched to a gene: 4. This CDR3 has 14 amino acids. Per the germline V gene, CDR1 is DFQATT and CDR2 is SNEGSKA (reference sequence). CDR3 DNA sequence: TGCAGTGCTAGAGAACGGACAGGGCCCTATGGCTACACCTTC. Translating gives CSARERTGPYGYTF.

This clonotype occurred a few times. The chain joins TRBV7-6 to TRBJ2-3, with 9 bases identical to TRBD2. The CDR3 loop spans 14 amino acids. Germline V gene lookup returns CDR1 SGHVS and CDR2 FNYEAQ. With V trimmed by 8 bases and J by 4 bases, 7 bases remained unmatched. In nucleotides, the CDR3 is TGTGCCAGCTCGGCGGGAGGGCCGCCAGATACGCAGTATTTT. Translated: CASSAGGPPDTQYF.

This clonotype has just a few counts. CDR3 protein: CASSGPGQDYGYTF. The CDR3 region has the DNA TGTGCCAGCAGTGGGCCGGGACAAGACTATGGCTACACCTTC. The V and J genes are TRBV6-1 and TRBJ1-2; perhaps TRBD1 as D (6 bases). V was cut by 4 bases and J by 3 bases, with 12 bases left in between. Germline CDR1 MNHNS, CDR2 SASEGT. The CDR3 extends over 14 amino acids.

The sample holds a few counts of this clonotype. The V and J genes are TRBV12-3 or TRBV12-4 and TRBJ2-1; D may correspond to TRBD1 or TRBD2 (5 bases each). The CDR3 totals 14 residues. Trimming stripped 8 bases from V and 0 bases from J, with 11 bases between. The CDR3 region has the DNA TGTGCCAGCGCACGGGACGCCTCCTACAATGAGCAGTTCTTC. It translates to CASARDASYNEQFF.

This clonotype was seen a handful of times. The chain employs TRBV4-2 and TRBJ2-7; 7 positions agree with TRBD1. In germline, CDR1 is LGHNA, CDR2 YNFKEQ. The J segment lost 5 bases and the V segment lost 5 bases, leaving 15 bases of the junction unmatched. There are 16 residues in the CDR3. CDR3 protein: CASSLSRQGGPHEQYF. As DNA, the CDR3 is TGTGCCAGCAGCTTAAGCCGACAGGGCGGCCCTCACGAGCAGTACTTC.

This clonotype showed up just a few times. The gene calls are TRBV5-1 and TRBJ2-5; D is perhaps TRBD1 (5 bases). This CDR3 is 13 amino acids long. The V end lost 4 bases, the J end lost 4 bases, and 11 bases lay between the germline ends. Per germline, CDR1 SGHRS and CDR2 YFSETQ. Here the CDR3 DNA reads TGCGCCAGCAGCGTCAGGGTCGGAGAGACCCAGTACTTC. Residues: CASSVRVGETQYF. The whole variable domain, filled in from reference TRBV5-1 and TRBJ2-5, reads KAGVTQTPRYLIKTRGQQVTLSCSPISGHRSVSWYQQTPGQGLQFLFEYFSETQRNKGNFPGRFSGRQFSNSRSEMNVSTLELGDSALYLCASSVRVGETQYFGPGTRLLVL.

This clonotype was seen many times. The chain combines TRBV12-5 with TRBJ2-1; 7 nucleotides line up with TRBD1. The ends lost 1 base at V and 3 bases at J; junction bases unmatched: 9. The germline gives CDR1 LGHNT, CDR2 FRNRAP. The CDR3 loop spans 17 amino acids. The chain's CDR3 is CASGLAQSGTDYNEQFF. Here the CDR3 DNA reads TGTGCTAGTGGTTTGGCGCAGTCCGGGACAGACTACAATGAGCAGTTCTTC.

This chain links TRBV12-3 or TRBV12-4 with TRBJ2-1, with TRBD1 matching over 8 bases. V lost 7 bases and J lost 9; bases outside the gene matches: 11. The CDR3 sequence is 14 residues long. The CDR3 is CASIPFRGPGEQFF. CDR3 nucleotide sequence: TGTGCCAGCATACCCTTCAGGGGGCCGGGTGAGCAGTTCTTC.

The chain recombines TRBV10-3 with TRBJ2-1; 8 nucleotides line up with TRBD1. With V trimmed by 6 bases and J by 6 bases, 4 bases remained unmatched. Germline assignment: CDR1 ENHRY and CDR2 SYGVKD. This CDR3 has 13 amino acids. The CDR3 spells CAIREGQVNEQFF. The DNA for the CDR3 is TGTGCCATCAGAGAGGGACAGGTCAATGAGCAGTTCTTC.

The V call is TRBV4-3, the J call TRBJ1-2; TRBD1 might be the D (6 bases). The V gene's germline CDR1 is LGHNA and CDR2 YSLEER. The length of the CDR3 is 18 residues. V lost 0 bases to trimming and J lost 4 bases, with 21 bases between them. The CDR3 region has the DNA TGCGCCAGCAGCCAAGACTTAGCATCGGGGGCAGATATCTATGGCTACACCTTC. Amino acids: CASSQDLASGADIYGYTF.

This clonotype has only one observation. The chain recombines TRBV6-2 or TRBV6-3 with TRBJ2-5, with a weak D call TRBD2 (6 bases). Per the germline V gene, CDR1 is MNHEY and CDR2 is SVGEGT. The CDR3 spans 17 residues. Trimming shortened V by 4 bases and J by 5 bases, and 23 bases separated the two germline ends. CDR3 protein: CASSSEMEGSLRETQYF. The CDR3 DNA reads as TGTGCCAGCAGTTCGGAAATGGAGGGGTCCCTCAGGGAGACCCAGTACTTC.

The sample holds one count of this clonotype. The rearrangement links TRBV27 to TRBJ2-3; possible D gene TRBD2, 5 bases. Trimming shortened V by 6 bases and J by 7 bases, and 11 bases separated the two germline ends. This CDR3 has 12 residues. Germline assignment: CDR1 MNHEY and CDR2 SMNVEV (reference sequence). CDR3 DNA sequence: TGTGCCAGCAGCACGTCGGGATATACGCAGTATTTT. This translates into CASSTSGYTQYF.

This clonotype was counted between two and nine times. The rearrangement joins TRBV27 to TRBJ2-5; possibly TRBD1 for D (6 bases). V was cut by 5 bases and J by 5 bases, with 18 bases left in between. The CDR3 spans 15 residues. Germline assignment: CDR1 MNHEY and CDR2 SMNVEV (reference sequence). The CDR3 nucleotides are TGTGCCAGCAGTCTCGACAGGTCCCAGGGGGAGACCCAGTACTTC. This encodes CASSLDRSQGETQYF.

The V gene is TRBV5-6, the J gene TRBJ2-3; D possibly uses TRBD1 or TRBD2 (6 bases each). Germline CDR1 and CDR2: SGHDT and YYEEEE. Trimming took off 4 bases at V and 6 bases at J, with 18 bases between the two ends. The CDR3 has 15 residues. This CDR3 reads CASSMGGGRIDTQYF. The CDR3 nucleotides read TGTGCCAGCAGCATGGGTGGGGGGCGGATCGATACGCAGTATTTT. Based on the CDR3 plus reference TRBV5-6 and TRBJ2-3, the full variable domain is DAGVTQSPTHLIKTRGQQVTLRCSPKSGHDTVSWYQQALGQGPQFIFQYYEEEERQRGNFPDRFSGHQFPNYSSELNVNALLLGDSALYLCASSMGGGRIDTQYFGPGTRLTVL.